This paragraph reports one T cell receptor (beta chain). Study processing details: Estimates of nucleated cell counts were drawn from the amplification of reference gene primers. Method: immunoSEQ multiplex PCR; TCRdb's copy keeps in-frame clones and lacks some. The V and J calls and clone size were taken over from that table, and D and trimming were inferred from the DNA. The repertoire holds 350,000 or so clones, with 92% as singletons. The data are from a study of blood T cell repertoires in COVID-19. Study information: Some COVID-19 samples were acute and others convalescent; all came from the United States, Italy and Spain.

The study assigned cohorts using participant-reported clinical history. The CDR3 contains 14 residues. Trimming pared 0 bases from V and 1 base from J, leaving 6 bases between. The genes are TRBV23-1 and TRBJ1-1; D is ambiguous. TRBV23-1 is reported as an ORF; its role is uncertain. The sample consisted of PBMCs or T cells enriched from blood (not recorded which). The receptor comes from a young woman who had recovered from COVID-19. The CDR3 nucleotides read TGCGCCAGCAGTCAATCTCCCCAGAACACTGAAGCTTTCTTT. It codes for CASSQSPQNTEAFF.